This T cell receptor beta chain is from a study of cytomegalovirus exposure and HLA in healthy donors. The wider study: Earlier sequencing of some 180 million T cells yielded 90 million to 140 million unique TCR beta sequences. Study-wide results and limits: Rates of TCR association differed by HLA locus in a later analysis, with DRB1 highest and HLA-C lowest.

About this clone: Its antigen is unknown.

Germline V gene lookup returns CDR1 KGHSH and CDR2 LQKENI. V lost 3 bases to trimming and J lost 8 bases; unmatched junction nucleotides: 9. The CDR3 totals 15 residues. PCR amplification relied on 60 Vbeta primers (plus 13 Jbeta primers). Repertoires were generated with immunoSEQ multiplex PCR, while TCRdb's copy carries only in-frame clones and drops some. Of approximately 150,000 clones listed, roughly three quarters were seen once; the top ten hold about 13%. The TCR comes from a woman between 50 and 59 years old in good health and CMV-seropositive. The chain is built from TRBV18 and TRBJ1-4; 7 bases fit TRBD1. The sequenced sample was PBMCs. CDR3 sequence (DNA): TGTGCCAGCTCACCCCCTAACAGGGGTAGGGAAAAACTGTTTTTT. This translates into CASSPPNRGREKLFF.